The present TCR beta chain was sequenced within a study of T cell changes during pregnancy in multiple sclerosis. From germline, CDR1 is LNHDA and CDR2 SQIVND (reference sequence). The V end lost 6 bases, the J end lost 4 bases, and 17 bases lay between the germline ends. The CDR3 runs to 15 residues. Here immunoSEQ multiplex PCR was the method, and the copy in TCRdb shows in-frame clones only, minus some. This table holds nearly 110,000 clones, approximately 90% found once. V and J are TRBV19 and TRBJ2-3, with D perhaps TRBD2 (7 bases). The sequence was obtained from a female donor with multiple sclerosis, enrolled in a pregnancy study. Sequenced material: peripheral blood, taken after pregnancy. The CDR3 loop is CASSRSGGESDTQYF. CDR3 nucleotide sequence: TGTGCCAGTAGCCGGTCGGGGGGCGAATCAGATACGCAGTATTTT.